Following are 19 T cell receptor beta chains from one sample sequenced in a study of T cells in Graves' hyperthyroidism and ophthalmopathy. The CDR3 regions of TCR beta were amplified from RNA transcripts. The HTBI primer set served for first-round RT-PCR of the TCR CDR3. TCRdb analysed the multiplex PCR reads with MiXCR anew, one entry per CDR3 protein. The table includes around 350,000 distinct CDR3 sequences, 15% to 20% detected once. Sequencing was performed on blood. All receptors derive from a woman between 18 and 29 years old with Graves' hyperthyroidism.

This clonotype was counted once. A read error may account for a junction end that differs from germline. This CDR3 reads CASSEGTGYGANVLTF. CDR3 in DNA: TGTGCCAGCAGTGAGGGAACAGGCTATGGGGCCAACGTTCTGACTTTC. This sequence joins TRBV6-1 and TRBJ2-6, with TRBD1 as a possible D gene (5 bases). Germline loops: CDR1 MNHNS, CDR2 SASEGT. The CDR3 sequence is 16 residues long.

This clonotype showed up many times. The chain employs TRBV20-1 and TRBJ1-1, with D unclear. The germline V gene has CDR1 DFQATT and CDR2 SNEGSKA (reference sequence). The CDR3 spans 13 residues. Between the trimmed V and J ends, which lost 3 bases and 3 bases, there was a span of 11 bases. The CDR3 sequence: CSARVSGHTEAFF. The DNA for the CDR3 is TGCAGTGCTAGGGTTTCTGGGCACACTGAAGCTTTCTTT.

By its share, this clonotype is large. The chain uses TRBV7-8 and TRBJ2-2; D may be TRBD2 (6 bases). Germline V gene sequence: CDR1 SGHVS, CDR2 FQNEAQ. This CDR3 is built from 17 residues. Trimming pared 5 bases from V and 4 bases from J, leaving 20 bases between. CDR3 sequence reads: CASSPRNRDSSTGELFF. CDR3 nucleotide sequence: TGTGCCAGCAGCCCTAGGAATAGGGACTCCTCCACCGGGGAGCTGTTTTTT.

This clonotype came up many times. V usage is TRBV10-3 and J usage is TRBJ1-1; 9 bases line up with TRBD1. Germline V gene lookup returns CDR1 ENHRY and CDR2 SYGVKD. The CDR3 has 16 residues. With 0 bases clipped from V and 1 base from J, the junction kept 3 bases outside the gene matches. CDR3 in DNA: TGTGCCATCAGTGAGTCAGACAGGGGGAGGAACACTGAAGCTTTCTTT. Translation: CAISESDRGRNTEAFF.

The chain combines TRBV2 with TRBJ1-5; D ambiguous. There are 15 residues in the CDR3. Germline V CDR1 and CDR2: SNHLY, FYNNEI. Trimming shortened V by 6 bases and J by 0 bases, and 12 bases separated the two germline ends. The CDR3 here is CASRPGSNSNQPQHF. The CDR3 nucleotides are TGTGCCAGCAGGCCCGGATCCAATAGCAATCAGCCCCAGCATTTT. Full variable domain (rest looked up from reference TRBV2 and TRBJ1-5): EPEVTQTPSHQVTQMGQEVILRCVPISNHLYFYWYRQILGQKVEFLVSFYNNEISEKSEIFDDQFSVERPDGSNFTLKIRSTKLEDSAMYFCASRPGSNSNQPQHFGDGTRLSIL.

The V and J genes are TRBV4-1 and TRBJ2-7; 14 bases map to TRBD2. With 5 bases clipped from V and 0 bases from J, the junction kept 12 bases outside the gene matches. The V gene's germline CDR1 is MGHRA and CDR2 YSYEKL. The CDR3 covers 19 residues. The CDR3 sequence: CASSYYGGLAGAFSYEQYF. In nucleotides, the CDR3 is TGCGCCAGCAGCTATTATGGGGGACTAGCGGGGGCCTTCTCCTACGAGCAGTACTTC.

The chain joins TRBV12-5 to TRBJ1-1, with unresolved D. This CDR3 contains 13 residues. CDR1 LGHNT and CDR2 FRNRAP come from the germline V gene. Trimming pared 0 bases from V and 1 base from J, leaving 3 bases between. DNA for the CDR3: TGTGCTAGTGGTTTGGTGGGGAACACTGAAGCTTTCTTT. Protein product: CASGLVGNTEAFF.

This clonotype was counted ten times or more. V is TRBV27 and J is TRBJ1-2, with a tentative D call TRBD1 (6 bases). V was pared by 6 bases and J by 4 bases, with 12 bases between. This CDR3 contains 13 residues. Germline V gives CDR1 MNHEY, CDR2 SMNVEV (reference sequence). CDR3 loop: CASSPRGAYGYTF. The CDR3 DNA reads TGTGCCAGCAGCCCCAGGGGAGCCTATGGCTACACCTTC.

This clonotype occurred many times. The chain is built from TRBV12-3 or TRBV12-4 and TRBJ2-7; a weak D match, TRBD1 (5 bases). V was pared by 2 bases and J by 5 bases, with 13 bases between. The CDR3 length is 14 residues. The CDR3 coding sequence is TGTGCCAGCAGTTTAAGGGGTCTGGGGAACGAGCAGTACTTC. Residues: CASSLRGLGNEQYF.

This clonotype came up a few times. CDR3 amino acids: CASSRWEGTYEQYF. In nucleotides, the CDR3 is TGTGCCAGCAGCAGATGGGAAGGGACCTACGAGCAGTACTTC. The chain employs TRBV11-2 and TRBJ2-7; D is unclear. The V end lost 5 bases, the J end lost 2 bases, and 13 bases lay between the germline ends. This CDR3 has 14 amino acids. Germline V gene sequence: CDR1 SGHAT, CDR2 FQNNGV.

This clonotype was observed many times. The chain links TRBV14 to TRBJ1-2; D perhaps matches TRBD1 (5 bases). From germline, CDR1 is SGHDN and CDR2 FVKESK. The CDR3 is 14 residues long. V was clipped by 3 bases and J by 4 bases, with 12 bases between them. CDR3 amino acids: CASSHWGERYGYTF. CDR3 coding DNA: TGTGCCAGCAGCCACTGGGGGGAACGCTATGGCTACACCTTC.

The chain employs TRBV20-1 and TRBJ2-1; 8 bases map to TRBD2. The germline V gene encodes CDR1 DFQATT and CDR2 SNEGSKA (reference sequence). The CDR3 contains 15 residues. With 4 bases clipped from V and 2 bases from J, the junction kept 7 bases outside the gene matches. The CDR3 DNA reads as TGCAGTGCTACTTCTACTAGCGGCGCCTACAATGAGCAGTTCTTC. It codes for CSATSTSGAYNEQFF.

This clonotype was counted many times. V usage is TRBV24-1 and J usage is TRBJ1-2, with D unresolved. This CDR3 spans 13 amino acids. Germline values: CDR1 KGHDR, CDR2 SFDVKD. V was shortened by 4 bases and J by 0 bases, with 5 bases between the two germline ends. CDR3 nucleotide sequence: TGTGCCACCAGTGAGGGAGCTAACTATGGCTACACCTTC. Amino acid sequence: CATSEGANYGYTF.

This clonotype showed up many times. V gene TRBV2 combines with J gene TRBJ2-2, with TRBD2 matching 8 bases. V lost 7 bases, J lost 7 bases, and 8 bases stayed unmatched. The length of the CDR3 is 14 residues. Germline CDR1 and CDR2: SNHLY and FYNNEI. For the CDR3, the DNA is TGTGCCAGCATCTCGGGAGGGCACAACGGGGAGCTGTTTTTT. It is translated as CASISGGHNGELFF. Full variable domain (outside the CDR3, taken from reference TRBV2 and TRBJ2-2): EPEVTQTPSHQVTQMGQEVILRCVPISNHLYFYWYRQILGQKVEFLVSFYNNEISEKSEIFDDQFSVERPDGSNFTLKIRSTKLEDSAMYFCASISGGHNGELFFGEGSRLTVL.

Remarks on this clonotype: One junction end does not reproduce the germline sequence, and a read error may be involved. The V call is TRBV7-7, the J call TRBJ2-5; TRBD2 agrees at 7 bases. The CDR3 length is 15 residues. Germline V CDR1 and CDR2: SSHAT, FNYEAQ (reference sequence). The CDR3 coding sequence is TGTGCTAGCAGCCCAAGGCCGGGGGGAGGGGAGACCCAGTACTTC. Residues: CASSPRPGGGETQYF.

This clonotype has ten or more counts. The chain uses TRBV20-1 and TRBJ2-2; unclear D gene. Trimming took off 8 bases at V and 2 bases at J, with 21 bases between the two ends. CDR1 is DFQATT and CDR2 is SNEGSKA in the germline V gene (reference sequence). This CDR3 is 16 amino acids long. For the CDR3, the DNA is TGCAGTACCACCCATCGGACCTGGCGAAACACCGGGGAGCTGTTTTTT. The encoded protein is CSTTHRTWRNTGELFF.

This clonotype was picked up a small number of times. A read error may produce the germline difference seen at one junction end. The chain employs TRBV7-9 and TRBJ2-5; D gene ambiguous. The CDR3 extends over 14 amino acids. Germline V lookup: CDR1 SEHNR, CDR2 FQNEAQ (reference sequence). The CDR3 sequence is CASSLGRSKETKYF. As DNA, the CDR3 is TGTGCCAGCAGCTTAGGCAGAAGTAAAGAGACCAAGTACTTC.

V usage is TRBV12-3 or TRBV12-4 and J usage is TRBJ1-2; 8 nucleotides line up with TRBD1. V shed 3 bases, J shed 8 bases, and the junction held 8 bases outside the gene matches. The CDR3 totals 14 residues. The CDR3 DNA sequence: TGTGCCAGCAGTTTCGGGCAGGGGGCGCGGGGCTACACCTTC. This encodes CASSFGQGARGYTF.

This clonotype has at least ten counts. The chain recombines TRBV2 with TRBJ2-7; 13 positions agree with TRBD2. Germline V CDR1 and CDR2: SNHLY, FYNNEI. V lost 6 bases, J lost 3 bases, and 5 bases stayed unmatched. The CDR3 sequence is 15 residues long. CDR3 nucleotides: TGTGCCAGCAGAGGGACTAGCGGGGCGTACTACGAGCAGTACTTC. It translates to CASRGTSGAYYEQYF.